Following are 26 T cell receptor beta chains from one sample sequenced in a study of CD8 T cells in Susac syndrome. With random hexamers, reverse transcription was performed on roughly 0.45 to 1 ug of RNA. TCRdb processed the immunoSEQ multiplex PCR reads anew with MiXCR; each CDR3 protein has one entry. Of 95,000 to 150,000 distinct CDR3 sequences in the sample, 96% are singletons; the top ten hold approximately 0.15%. Sequenced input: CD4+ T cells from PBMCs. The receptors stem from a human donor with Susac syndrome.

This chain joins TRBV5-4 and TRBJ2-5; D is unresolved. Germline CDR1 SGHNT, CDR2 YYREEE (reference sequence). The V and J ends lost 4 bases and 10 bases respectively, with 14 bases between them. This CDR3 region has 12 residues. This CDR3 reads CASSLDMSYQYF. CDR3 nucleotides: TGTGCCAGCAGCCTGGATATGAGCTACCAGTACTTC.

The V and J genes are TRBV6-1 and TRBJ2-2, with 8 bases matching TRBD2. The germline V gene encodes CDR1 MNHNS and CDR2 SASEGT. The CDR3 consists of 14 residues. Losses at the gene ends were 9 bases for V and 5 bases for J; bases not matched to a gene: 8. DNA for the CDR3: TGTGCCAGTCGAGGGGGACTAGGGACCGGGGAGCTGTTTTTT. Translation gives CASRGGLGTGELFF.

The gene calls are TRBV6-5 and TRBJ1-2; possible D gene TRBD1, 5 bases. The germline gives CDR1 MNHEY, CDR2 SVGAGI. CDR3 size: 11 residues. Trimming removed 8 bases at V and 6 bases at J, with 10 bases between. The CDR3 nucleotides read TGTGCCAGCGACGGGGGGGATGGCTACACCTTC. The encoded protein is CASDGGDGYTF.

This clonotype was detected once. This chain uses TRBV6-5 with TRBJ2-2; no reliable D call. The CDR3 length is 12 residues. V shed 6 bases and J shed 4 bases, with 6 bases lying between them. CDR1 and CDR2 (germline): MNHEY, SVGAGI. The CDR3 DNA follows: TGTGCCAGCAGACCCCCCACCGGGGAGCTGTTTTTT. It encodes CASRPPTGELFF.

This chain joins TRBV5-1 and TRBJ2-1, with TRBD1 matching 11 bases. Germline V gene sequence: CDR1 SGHRS, CDR2 YFSETQ. The trim removed 4 bases at V and 9 bases at J, leaving 12 bases unmatched. The CDR3 spans 16 residues. DNA for the CDR3: TGCGCCAGCAGCAACCACCCGGGACAGGGGGTGAGTGAGCAGTTCTTC. Residues: CASSNHPGQGVSEQFF.

This rearrangement joins TRBV18 to TRBJ2-1; 11 nucleotides line up with TRBD2. V dropped 3 bases and J dropped 8; count of bases not matched to a gene: 6. The CDR3 totals 15 residues. Germline values: CDR1 KGHSH, CDR2 LQKENI. CDR3 DNA: TGTGCCAGCTCACCCCGACTAGCGGGAACCGATGAGCAGTTCTTC. Protein product: CASSPRLAGTDEQFF.

The chain joins TRBV12-3 or TRBV12-4 to TRBJ1-1; D is unclear. With 5 bases removed from V and 5 bases from J, the gap between germline ends came to 12 bases. This CDR3 region has 13 residues. The CDR3 DNA reads TGTGCCAGCAGTCCTTTGGCGAGGACTGAAGCTTTCTTT. As protein: CASSPLARTEAFF.

This chain connects TRBV5-1 to TRBJ2-7; possible D gene TRBD2, 6 bases. Deletions cut 1 base from V and 5 bases from J, with 13 bases between. This CDR3 region has 14 residues. Germline lookup yields CDR1 SGHRS and CDR2 YFSETQ. CDR3 in amino acids: CASSLSRGSHEQYF. In DNA form, the CDR3 reads TGCGCCAGCAGCTTGTCGCGGGGTAGTCACGAGCAGTACTTC.

The V call is TRBV11-1, the J call TRBJ2-7, with D uncertain. The CDR3 consists of 14 residues. The ends were cut back, 5 bases at V and 0 bases at J, with 11 bases in the middle. The germline CDR1 and CDR2 sequences are SGHAT and FQDESV (reference sequence). The CDR3 nucleotides read TGTGCCAGCAGCCTCCTAGAGAGCTCCTACGAGCAGTACTTC. Protein sequence: CASSLLESSYEQYF.

This sequence joins TRBV12-3 or TRBV12-4 and TRBJ1-1; weak D call: TRBD1 (5 bases). The CDR3 has 14 amino acids. V lost 7 bases and J 1 base, leaving 13 bases between the germline ends. CDR3 region: CASNKDSKNTEAFF. CDR3 coding DNA: TGTGCCAGCAACAAAGACAGCAAGAACACTGAAGCTTTCTTT.

V gene TRBV5-1 combines with J gene TRBJ2-3; D uncertain. This CDR3 spans 16 amino acids. Trimming pared 6 bases from V and 1 base from J, leaving 18 bases between. CDR1 and CDR2 from the germline V gene are SGHRS and YFSETQ. CDR3 bases: TGCGCCAGCATCCCTAGTCCGTCCCCCGGCACAGATACGCAGTATTTT. Its protein is CASIPSPSPGTDTQYF.

CDR3 nucleotides: TGTGCCCACCAGGGTGGGAATAACTATGGCTACACCTTC. The encoded protein is CAHQGGNNYGYTF. The J gene is TRBJ1-2, the V gene TRBV30; D may be TRBD1 (5 bases). The CDR3 length is 13 residues. Germline-derived CDR1 and CDR2 are GTSNPN and SVGIG (reference sequence). V was shortened by 8 bases and J by 1 base, with 14 bases between the two germline ends.

The count of this clonotype is one. The V and J genes are TRBV5-1 and TRBJ2-4; 8 positions match TRBD1. The V gene end was trimmed by 4 bases and the J gene end by 7 bases; junction bases not matched to a gene: 16. From germline, CDR1 is SGHRS and CDR2 YFSETQ. The CDR3 has 17 amino acids. This chain's CDR3 is CASSPLGQGSSRNIQYF. CDR3 DNA sequence: TGCGCCAGCAGCCCACTAGGACAGGGATCTTCGAGGAACATTCAGTACTTC.

The J gene is TRBJ2-1, the V gene TRBV6-1; D unresolved. From germline, CDR1 is MNHNS and CDR2 SASEGT. The V and J ends lost 1 base and 2 bases respectively, with 9 bases between them. The CDR3 covers 15 residues. CDR3 nucleotides: TGTGCCAGCAGTGAAGAGGCAAGTACCTACAATGAGCAGTTCTTC. It yields the protein CASSEEASTYNEQFF.

CDR3 bases: TGTGCCAGCAGCGTAGATGCGGGAGGCCGTTACGAGCAGTACTTC. Translation: CASSVDAGGRYEQYF. The V gene is TRBV9, the J gene TRBJ2-7, with 8 bases that match TRBD2. This CDR3 has 15 residues. V gave up 0 bases and J gave up 4 bases; unmatched junction bases: 6. CDR1 SGDLS and CDR2 YYNGEE come from the germline V gene.

This chain joins TRBV7-9 and TRBJ2-7, with a possible D match to TRBD1 (5 bases). The CDR3 covers 14 residues. Trimming cost V 5 bases and J 1 base, with 12 bases left between them. Germline CDR1 reads SEHNR; CDR2 reads FQNEAQ (reference sequence). CDR3 in amino acids: CASSGHNRSYEQYF. The CDR3 nucleotides are TGTGCCAGCAGCGGCCATAACAGGTCCTACGAGCAGTACTTC. Drawing the rest from reference TRBV7-9 and TRBJ2-7, the complete variable domain is DTGVSQNPRHKITKRGQNVTFRCDPISEHNRLYWYRQTLGQGPEFLTYFQNEAQLEKSRLLSDRFSAERPKGSFSTLEIQRTEQGDSAMYLCASSGHNRSYEQYFGPGTRLTVT.

The chain is built from TRBV7-2 and TRBJ2-7, with 13 bases that match TRBD2. Germline lookup yields CDR1 SGHTA and CDR2 FQGNSA. Losses at the gene ends were 5 bases for V and 6 bases for J; bases not matched to a gene: 7. The CDR3 has 15 residues. CDR3 coding DNA: TGTGCCAGCAGCAAACTAGCGGGAGGGCCAAGCGAGCAGTACTTC. Translating it yields CASSKLAGGPSEQYF.

The chain has TRBV29-1 and TRBJ2-5; perhaps TRBD1 as D (6 bases). This CDR3 comprises 14 residues. The germline V and J ends were trimmed by 7 bases and 3 bases, with 18 bases remaining between them. Germline V gene data show CDR1 as SQVTM and CDR2 as ANQGSEA. In DNA, the CDR3 is TGCAGCGGTACTACAGGGAACCGTAAAGAGACCCAGTACTTC. It specifies CSGTTGNRKETQYF. Complete variable domain (other parts from reference TRBV29-1 and TRBJ2-5): SAVISQKPSRDICQRGTSLTIQCQVDSQVTMMFWYRQQPGQSLTLIATANQGSEATYESGFVIDKFPISRPNLTFSTLTVSNMSPEDSSIYLCSGTTGNRKETQYFGPGTRLLVL.

This clonotype has more than one count but fewer than ten. V and J are TRBV18 and TRBJ1-1; D may be TRBD1 (5 bases). Germline CDR1 and CDR2: KGHSH and LQKENI. This CDR3 is 13 amino acids long. V lost 5 bases and J lost 1, with 8 bases in between. The DNA for the CDR3 is TGTGCCAGCTCAACCGACAGGAACACTGAAGCTTTCTTT. Translated, it gives CASSTDRNTEAFF.

The genes are TRBV7-8 and TRBJ1-1; no clear D gene. The V end was cut by 1 base, the J end by 3 bases, with 9 bases between. The CDR3 totals 14 residues. Germline V CDR1 and CDR2: SGHVS, FQNEAQ. The CDR3, as DNA: TGTGCCAGCAGCTTAGGGCTCTTTGACACTGAAGCTTTCTTT. This gives the protein CASSLGLFDTEAFF.

V and J are TRBV15 and TRBJ2-1; 7 nucleotides match TRBD1. The CDR3 spans 15 residues. The germline gives CDR1 LNHNV, CDR2 YYDKDF (reference sequence). The J segment lost 9 bases and the V segment lost 0 bases, leaving 8 bases of the junction unmatched. The CDR3 region has the DNA TGTGCCACCAGCAGAGAATATCAGGGGGTTGTTGAGCAGTTCTTC. This encodes CATSREYQGVVEQFF.

In this sample, this clonotype turned up once. This chain links TRBV2 with TRBJ2-3; D tentatively reads TRBD1 or TRBD2 (6 bases each). Trimming pared 4 bases from V and 4 bases from J, leaving 9 bases between. CDR1 and CDR2 (germline): SNHLY, FYNNEI. The CDR3 consists of 13 residues. The CDR3 loop reads CASSGGAPDTQYF. The CDR3 DNA follows: TGTGCCAGCAGTGGGGGGGCCCCAGATACGCAGTATTTT.

The sample holds one count of this clonotype. The chain uses TRBV28 and TRBJ2-5; 7 bases align to TRBD1. Germline CDR1 reads MDHEN; CDR2 reads SYDVKM. This CDR3 comprises 14 residues. The trim removed 2 bases at V and 4 bases at J, leaving 4 bases unmatched. The CDR3 nucleotides are TGTGCCAGCAGTTTACCCCGGACAGGAGAGACCCAGTACTTC. Protein: CASSLPRTGETQYF. The full variable domain, in which reference TRBV28 and TRBJ2-5 provide the parts outside the CDR3, is DVKVTQSSRYLVKRTGEKVFLECVQDMDHENMFWYRQDPGLGLRLIYFSYDVKMKEKGDIPEGYSVSREKKERFSLILESASTNQTSMYLCASSLPRTGETQYFGPGTRLLVL.

This chain links TRBV29-1 with TRBJ1-5, with D perhaps TRBD1 (5 bases). Germline-derived CDR1 and CDR2 are SQVTM and ANQGSEA. V gave up 4 bases and J gave up 2 bases, with 12 bases separating them. The CDR3 loop spans 14 amino acids. CDR3 sequence (DNA): TGCAGCGTTGGTGTTGGGGGGGGCAATCAGCCCCAGCATTTT. Its translation is CSVGVGGGNQPQHF. The full variable domain, rest sourced from reference TRBV29-1 and TRBJ1-5, is SAVISQKPSRDICQRGTSLTIQCQVDSQVTMMFWYRQQPGQSLTLIATANQGSEATYESGFVIDKFPISRPNLTFSTLTVSNMSPEDSSIYLCSVGVGGGNQPQHFGDGTRLSIL.

The chain joins TRBV9 to TRBJ2-3; 9 bases match TRBD2. CDR3 length: 20 amino acids. Looked up from germline, CDR1 is SGDLS and CDR2 is YYNGEE. J was trimmed by 1 base and V by 0 bases; bases with no gene match: 15. CDR3 DNA sequence: TGTGCCAGCAGCGTAGCCTCTAGCGGGAATACGGTTGGTCGCACAGATACGCAGTATTTT. Translation: CASSVASSGNTVGRTDTQYF.

This clonotype was counted a single time. The V gene is TRBV12-3 or TRBV12-4, the J gene TRBJ2-7; D unclear. The CDR3 is made up of 13 amino acids. The V end was cut by 1 base, the J end by 0 bases, with 4 bases between. The CDR3, as DNA: TGTGCCAGCAGTTTAGACATCTCCTACGAGCAGTACTTC. This sequence encodes CASSLDISYEQYF.